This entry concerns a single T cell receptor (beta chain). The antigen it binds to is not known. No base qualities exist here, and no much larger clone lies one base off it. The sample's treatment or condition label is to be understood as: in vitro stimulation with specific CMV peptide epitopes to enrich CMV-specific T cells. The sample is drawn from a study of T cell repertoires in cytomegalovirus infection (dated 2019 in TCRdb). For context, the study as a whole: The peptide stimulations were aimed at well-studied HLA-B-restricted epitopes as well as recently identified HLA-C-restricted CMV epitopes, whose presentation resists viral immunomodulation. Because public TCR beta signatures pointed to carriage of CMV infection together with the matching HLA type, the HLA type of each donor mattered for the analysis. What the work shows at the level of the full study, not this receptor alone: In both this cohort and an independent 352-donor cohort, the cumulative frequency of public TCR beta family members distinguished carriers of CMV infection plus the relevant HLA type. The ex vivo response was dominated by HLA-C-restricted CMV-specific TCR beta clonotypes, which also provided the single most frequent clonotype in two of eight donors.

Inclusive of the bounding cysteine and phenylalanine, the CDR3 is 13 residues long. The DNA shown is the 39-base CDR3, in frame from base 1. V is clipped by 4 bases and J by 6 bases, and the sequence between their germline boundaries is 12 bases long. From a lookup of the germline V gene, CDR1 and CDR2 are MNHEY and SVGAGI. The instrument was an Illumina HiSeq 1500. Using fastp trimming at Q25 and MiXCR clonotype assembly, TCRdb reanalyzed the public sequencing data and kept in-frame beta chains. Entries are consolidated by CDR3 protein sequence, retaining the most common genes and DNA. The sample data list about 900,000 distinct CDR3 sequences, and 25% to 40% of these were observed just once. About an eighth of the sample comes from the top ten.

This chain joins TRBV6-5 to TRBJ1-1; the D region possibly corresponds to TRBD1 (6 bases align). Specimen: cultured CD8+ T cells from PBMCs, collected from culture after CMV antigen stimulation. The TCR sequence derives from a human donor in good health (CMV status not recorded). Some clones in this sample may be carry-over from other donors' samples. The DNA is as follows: TGTGCCAGCAGTTCCGCCCAGGGGCCTGAAGCTTTCTTT. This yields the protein CASSSAQGPEAFF.